The entry below gives a single T cell receptor beta chain sequence along with its context. A junction boundary mismatches the germline segment, possibly from a read error. This sample was taken from a study of blood T cell repertoires in COVID-19. Study background: COVID-19 samples collected from the United States, Italy and Spain covered acute and convalescent phases. Sample material is recorded as cDNA or gDNA derived from T cells, B-cell-depleted T cells, or PBMCs.

Cohorts were based on clinical histories the participants reported. In Cohort 3, a recovered donor had either two negative PCRs, clearance, or symptom resolution. The CDR3 has 17 residues. CDR1 and CDR2 (germline): SGHAT, FQNNGV. Clones were read by immunoSEQ multiplex PCR, and TCRdb kept only the in-frame ones, dropping some. In the table there are about 250,000 clones, about 86% of which are singletons. Material: PBMCs or T cells enriched from blood (not recorded which). The V gene is TRBV11-2, the J gene TRBJ2-7; 8 positions match TRBD2. This sequence was found in a man aged 50-59 years who had recovered from COVID-19. The CDR3 coding sequence is TGTGCCAGCAGCCCGGGGGGGGCTCTTTGGGTGGCCTACGAGCAGTGCTTC. Translating gives CASSPGGALWVAYEQCF.